The rows below give T cell receptor beta chains drawn from one sample of a study of T cells in Graves' hyperthyroidism and ophthalmopathy. TCRdb recomputed calls from the multiplex PCR reads with MiXCR, one row per CDR3 protein. The sample consists of roughly 380,000 distinct CDR3 sequences, around 13% of them appearing once. Source material: blood. The source of these receptors is a woman aged 55-69 years with Graves' hyperthyroidism. CDR3s include the opening cysteine and the closing phenylalanine or tryptophan. The D gene is left open where the match is weak. Clone size is not always given. Where it is, it says once, few, many or a class for expanded clones.

. many TRBJ2-1 TRBV5-6 CASSLAGRQFF TGTGCCAGCAGCTTGGCGGGACGGCAGTTCTTC
. few TRBJ1-4 TRBV27 CASSLYSGYNEKLFF TGTGCCAGCAGTTTATACTCCGGATATAATGAAAAACTGTTTTTT
TRBD2 many TRBJ2-7 TRBV19 CASTGLAGGSSYEQYF TGTGCCAGTACGGGACTAGCGGGAGGTAGCTCCTACGAGCAGTACTTC
. . TRBJ2-6 TRBV29-1 CSVAGDGANVLTF TGCAGCGTTGCAGGGGACGGGGCCAACGTCCTGACTTTC
. many TRBJ2-1 TRBV10-1 CASRGGRAGADEQFF TGCGCCAGCAGGGGAGGCCGGGCCGGGGCGGATGAGCAGTTCTTC
TRBD1 . TRBJ1-2 TRBV30 CAWGLAGQHGYTF TGTGCCTGGGGCCTCGCGGGACAGCATGGCTACACCTTC
. many TRBJ2-5 TRBV29-1 CSVSRGGGQETQYF TGCAGCGTCTCCCGCGGAGGGGGCCAAGAGACCCAGTACTTC
. . TRBJ2-7 TRBV5-1 CASSSQDSEQYF TGCGCCAGCAGCTCTCAGGACTCCGAGCAGTACTTC
. few TRBJ1-2 TRBV18 CASLLTADGYTF TGTGCCAGCTTACTCACCGCAGATGGCTACACCTTC
TRBD1 many TRBJ1-1 TRBV19 CASRRQGANTEAFF TGTGCCAGTAGACGACAGGGCGCAAACACTGAAGCTTTCTTT
. few TRBJ1-2 TRBV20-1 CSAARPDSNYGYTF TGCAGTGCTGCCCGACCTGACAGCAACTATGGCTACACCTTC
TRBD1 . TRBJ2-2 TRBV27 CASSFAGGTGELFF TGTGCCAGCAGTTTTGCAGGGGGTACCGGGGAGCTGTTTTTT
. many TRBJ2-7 TRBV20-1 CSAGALGEQYF TGCAGTGCGGGGGCCCTGGGGGAGCAGTACTTC
. many TRBJ1-5 TRBV12-3/TRBV12-4 CASSFLTGNQPQHF TGTGCCAGCAGTTTTCTCACGGGCAATCAGCCCCAGCATTTT
. . TRBJ2-1 TRBV6-2/TRBV6-3 CASRPWSNEQFF TGTGCCAGCAGGCCCTGGTCCAATGAGCAGTTCTTC
. few TRBJ2-2 TRBV5-1 CASSFPNRRGNTGELFF TGCGCCAGCAGCTTCCCGAACCGGAGAGGGAACACCGGGGAGCTGTTTTTT
. . TRBJ2-6 TRBV19 CAIKTGETSSGANVLTF TGTGCCATTAAGACAGGAGAGACTAGCTCTGGGGCCAACGTCCTGACTTTC
. few TRBJ1-6 TRBV2 CASRGYNSPLHF TGTGCCAGCAGGGGCTATAATTCACCCCTCCACTTT
. many TRBJ2-3 TRBV10-3 CAISGSLASSTDTQYF TGTGCCATCAGTGGCTCCCTAGCTTCCAGCACAGATACGCAGTATTTT
. many TRBJ1-1 TRBV18 CASSAVKGPNTEAFF TGTGCCAGCTCGGCGGTTAAGGGTCCGAACACTGAAGCTTTCTTT
. . TRBJ1-1 TRBV18 CASSPGGPVDGQGEAFF TGTGCCAGCTCACCGGGAGGACCGGTAGACGGACAAGGGGAGGCTTTCTTT
TRBD1 many TRBJ1-2 TRBV6-1 CASRPGQGSNYGYTF TGTGCCAGCAGACCTGGACAGGGGTCGAACTATGGCTACACCTTC
TRBD1 . TRBJ2-7 TRBV2 CASNSRDRVYEQYF TGTGCCAGCAACTCCCGGGACAGAGTCTACGAGCAGTACTTC
. many TRBJ2-1 TRBV12-3/TRBV12-4 CASSPGAGQINEQFF TGTGCCAGCAGCCCAGGGGCGGGACAGATAAATGAGCAGTTCTTC
TRBD1 few TRBJ2-7 TRBV4-1 CASSHQPDRGYEQYF TGCGCCAGCAGCCACCAGCCGGACAGGGGCTACGAGCAGTACTTC
. many TRBJ1-2 TRBV27 CASSLSRGALANYGYTF TGTGCCAGCAGTTTATCGCGGGGGGCGCTGGCTAACTATGGCTACACCTTC
. many TRBJ2-3 TRBV6-1 CASSRSGSTDTQYF TGTGCCAGCAGTCGGAGCGGGAGCACAGATACGCAGTATTTT
. many TRBJ1-1 TRBV6-1 CASTGRNTEAFF TGTGCCAGCACCGGGAGGAACACTGAAGCTTTCTTT
. . TRBJ2-1 TRBV24-1 CATSEQNNEQFF TGTGCCACCAGTGAGCAGAACAATGAGCAGTTCTTC
TRBD1 . TRBJ1-1 TRBV12-3/TRBV12-4 CASSGTGGWGTEAFF TGTGCCAGCAGCGGGACAGGGGGATGGGGCACTGAAGCTTTCTTT